A selection of T cell receptor beta chains follows, all from one sample in a study of T cell responses to AZD1222 COVID-19 vaccine. Sequenced by immunoSEQ multiplex PCR; TCRdb stores in-frame clones only, minus some. The table records 110,000 to 150,000 clones, around 91% of them present only once. Here the sequenced sample was peripheral blood, taken on day 0 of AZD1222 vaccination. Every receptor here comes from an adult in good health. The CDR3 runs from the conserved cysteine through the conserved F or W. D genes are given only for firm matches. Size is stated for part of the rows, as once, few or many counts, or as a class when the clone is expanded.

V gene	J gene	clone size	D gene	CDR3 protein	CDR3 DNA
TRBV30	TRBJ2-3	-	-	CACRPPDTQYF	TGTGCCTGTCGGCCCCCAGATACGCAGTATTTT
TRBV3-1/TRBV3-2	TRBJ2-6	-	-	CASSPFGSGANVLTF	TGTGCCAGCAGCCCCTTTGGCTCTGGGGCCAACGTCCTGACTTTC
TRBV9	TRBJ2-7	-	TRBD2	CASSVSSGSYEQYF	TGTGCCAGCAGCGTCAGTAGCGGGAGCTACGAGCAGTACTTC
TRBV28	TRBJ1-2	-	-	CASRPRGREIANYGYTF	TGTGCCAGCAGACCCAGGGGCAGGGAAATAGCTAACTATGGCTACACCTTC
TRBV7-2	TRBJ2-7	once	-	CASSRQGWEQYF	TGTGCCAGCAGCAGGCAGGGCTGGGAGCAGTACTTC
TRBV19	TRBJ2-6	-	-	CASSISRAASGANVLTF	TGTGCCAGTAGTATCTCGCGGGCAGCCTCTGGGGCCAACGTCCTGACTTTC
TRBV19	TRBJ1-2	once	TRBD1	CTSSSPQGAYGYTF	TGTACCAGTAGTAGTCCCCAGGGGGCATATGGCTACACCTTC
TRBV9	TRBJ1-4	-	TRBD1	CASATGGDEKLFF	TGTGCCAGCGCGACAGGGGGCGATGAAAAACTGTTTTTT
TRBV6-5	TRBJ1-2	few	TRBD1	CASSYGSGGFGYTF	TGTGCCAGCAGTTACGGCTCAGGGGGATTTGGCTACACCTTC
TRBV3-1/TRBV3-2	TRBJ1-1	-	-	CASSVRGNTEAFF	TGTGCCAGCAGCGTTCGTGGGAACACTGAAGCTTTCTTT
TRBV15	TRBJ1-1	-	-	CATSSGQATEAFF	TGTGCCACCAGCAGCGGGCAAGCCACTGAAGCTTTCTTT
TRBV19	TRBJ2-7	-	-	CASKKGHGTYEQYF	TGTGCCAGTAAAAAGGGACACGGAACCTACGAGCAGTACTTC
TRBV7-3	TRBJ2-1	-	-	CASSLAVNNEQFF	TGTGCCAGCAGCTTAGCGGTGAACAATGAGCAGTTCTTC
TRBV7-9	TRBJ2-1	-	-	CASSLAARLTFF	TGTGCCAGCAGCTTAGCGGCTAGACTCACGTTCTTC
TRBV7-9	TRBJ2-6	-	TRBD1	CASSRQGFGANVLTF	TGTGCCAGCAGCCGACAGGGATTTGGGGCCAACGTCCTGACTTTC
TRBV6-5	TRBJ1-2	-	-	CASSPQQGLNYGYTF	TGTGCCAGCAGCCCCCAACAGGGCCTCAACTATGGCTACACCTTC
TRBV6-4	TRBJ1-5	-	TRBD1	CASSPTGDSNQPQHF	TGTGCCAGCAGTCCGACAGGGGATAGCAATCAGCCCCAGCATTTT
TRBV6-2/TRBV6-3	TRBJ2-3	-	-	CASSYLGLNNF	TGTGCCAGCAGTTACCTGGGACTGAACAATTTT
TRBV5-1	TRBJ2-7	-	-	CASSLGGDRYEQYF	TGCGCCAGCAGCTTGGGGGGGGACCGCTACGAGCAGTACTTC
TRBV28	TRBJ1-2	-	-	CASRHYYGYTF	TGTGCCAGCCGTCACTATTATGGCTACACCTTC
TRBV3-1/TRBV3-2	TRBJ2-1	-	TRBD2	CASSRSGVRLNEQFF	TGTGCCAGCAGCCGAAGCGGGGTTCGTCTAAATGAGCAGTTCTTC
TRBV6-6	TRBJ2-1	-	-	CASTRTQRAYNEQFF	TGTGCCAGCACCCGAACCCAGCGGGCCTACAATGAGCAGTTCTTC
TRBV14	TRBJ2-3	once	-	CASSLRTDTQYF	TGTGCCAGCAGCCTCAGAACAGATACGCAGTATTTT
TRBV19	TRBJ1-4	-	-	CASSAPGPKLFF	TGTGCCAGTAGTGCCCCGGGACCCAAACTGTTTTTT
TRBV5-1	TRBJ1-5	-	-	CASSLTGSYSNQPQHF	TGCGCCAGCAGCTTGACAGGCTCGTATAGCAATCAGCCCCAGCATTTT
TRBV28	TRBJ1-4	-	-	CASSLGTLGEKLFF	TGTGCCAGCAGTTTAGGGACCCTCGGAGAAAAACTGTTTTTT
TRBV5-6	TRBJ1-2	-	-	CASSLRQYGYTF	TGTGCCAGCAGCTTGAGACAGTATGGCTACACCTTC
TRBV11-2	TRBJ2-1	-	-	CASSFTPIAKVDNEQFF	TGTGCCAGCAGCTTCACCCCTATAGCGAAAGTCGACAATGAGCAGTTCTTC
TRBV6-5	TRBJ1-2	-	-	CASTKRRGEVGYTF	TGTGCCAGCACCAAAAGACGGGGGGAAGTCGGCTACACCTTC
TRBV4-1	TRBJ1-1	once	TRBD1	CASSQEQGNIGTEAFF	TGCGCCAGCAGCCAAGAACAGGGGAATATCGGCACTGAAGCTTTCTTT
TRBV6-5	TRBJ1-6	-	TRBD1	CASTLAQGANSPLHF	TGTGCCAGCACCCTAGCACAGGGGGCGAATTCACCCCTCCACTTT
TRBV28	TRBJ2-1	-	TRBD2	CASSFLAGAYNEQFF	TGTGCCAGCAGTTTTTTAGCGGGAGCCTACAATGAGCAGTTCTTC
TRBV6-5	TRBJ1-4	-	TRBD1	CASSQGALIEKLFF	TGTGCCAGCAGCCAGGGGGCCTTAATTGAAAAACTGTTTTTT
TRBV27	TRBJ2-7	-	-	CASVGGQSSYEQYF	TGTGCCAGCGTGGGTGGGCAGAGCTCCTACGAGCAGTACTTC
TRBV10-1	TRBJ1-1	-	-	CASSESWNTEAFF	TGCGCCAGCAGTGAGTCGTGGAACACTGAAGCTTTCTTT
TRBV5-1	TRBJ1-5	-	-	CASSLGPEVQPQHF	TGCGCCAGCAGCTTGGGCCCCGAGGTTCAGCCCCAGCATTTT
TRBV27	TRBJ1-6	-	-	CASWDNRDNSPLHF	TGTGCCAGCTGGGACAATCGGGATAATTCACCCCTCCACTTT
TRBV3-1/TRBV3-2	TRBJ1-4	once	-	CASSQGATNEKLFF	TGTGCCAGCAGCCAGGGGGCAACTAATGAAAAACTGTTTTTT
TRBV28	TRBJ2-3	-	TRBD2	CASSFSEGGVTDTQYF	TGTGCCAGCAGTTTTTCTGAGGGAGGGGTCACAGATACGCAGTATTTT
TRBV19	TRBJ2-1	-	-	CASSVLWGSEQFF	TGTGCCAGTAGTGTTCTATGGGGGAGTGAGCAGTTCTTC
TRBV28	TRBJ2-7	-	-	CASSLSSQGRDEQYF	TGTGCCAGCAGTTTATCTTCCCAGGGTCGAGACGAGCAGTACTTC
TRBV7-2	TRBJ2-5	-	TRBD1	CASTGAGQGRETQYF	TGTGCCAGCACCGGAGCGGGACAGGGGCGAGAGACCCAGTACTTC
TRBV27	TRBJ2-4	-	-	CASSLRVDAKNIQYF	TGTGCCAGCAGTTTGAGAGTTGACGCCAAAAACATTCAGTACTTC
TRBV30	TRBJ2-3	once	TRBD2	CAWSVLAGADTQYF	TGTGCCTGGAGTGTACTAGCGGGGGCAGATACGCAGTATTTT
TRBV5-1	TRBJ1-4	-	-	CASSLAAGLREKLFF	TGCGCCAGCAGCTTGGCCGCAGGGTTGAGGGAAAAACTGTTTTTT
TRBV9	TRBJ1-2	-	TRBD1	CASSDEPGQGPLFGYTF	TGTGCCAGCAGCGATGAGCCGGGACAGGGGCCACTCTTCGGCTACACCTTC
TRBV7-2	TRBJ1-5	-	TRBD1	CASSLGDRSSNQPQHF	TGTGCCAGCAGCTTGGGGGACAGGAGCAGCAATCAGCCCCAGCATTTT
TRBV14	TRBJ2-3	-	-	CASSQDLGRGTDTQYF	TGTGCCAGCAGCCAAGATCTCGGGAGAGGAACAGATACGCAGTATTTT
TRBV28	TRBJ1-3	-	-	CASSLTPAYGGNTIYF	TGTGCCAGCAGTTTAACACCCGCCTATGGGGGAAACACCATATATTTT
TRBV4-1	TRBJ2-1	-	-	CASSQDPRATPATIGEQFF	TGCGCCAGCAGCCAAGACCCGAGGGCGACCCCCGCAACAATAGGTGAGCAGTTCTTC
TRBV6-5	TRBJ2-1	-	-	CASGSVGSYNEQFF	TGTGCCAGCGGGTCGGTTGGGTCCTACAATGAGCAGTTCTTC
TRBV5-5	TRBJ1-1	-	TRBD1	CASSLGTGYTEAFF	TGTGCCAGCAGCTTGGGGACAGGGTACACTGAAGCTTTCTTT
TRBV7-9	TRBJ2-1	-	-	CGSWGGPSGDEQFF	TGTGGTAGTTGGGGGGGCCCCTCTGGGGATGAGCAGTTCTTC
TRBV6-6	TRBJ2-7	-	TRBD2	CASSYDAEGLALLSYEQYF	TGTGCCAGCAGCTATGACGCCGAGGGACTAGCGCTCCTTTCCTACGAGCAGTACTTC
TRBV4-1	TRBJ1-6	-	-	CASSQNPRGALLNSPLHF	TGCGCCAGCAGCCAAAATCCTAGGGGGGCCCTGCTTAATTCACCCCTCCACTTT
TRBV24-1	TRBJ1-2	-	-	CATRGRDKDGYTF	TGTGCCACCAGGGGACGGGACAAGGATGGCTACACCTTC
TRBV25-1	TRBJ2-1	-	TRBD2	CASSVLAGAGYNEQFF	TGTGCCAGCAGTGTACTAGCGGGAGCCGGATACAATGAGCAGTTCTTC
TRBV9	TRBJ2-2	-	TRBD1	CASSARDRGSPGELFF	TGTGCCAGCAGCGCGAGGGACAGGGGATCTCCCGGGGAGCTGTTTTTT